The 16 T cell receptor beta chains reported below all come from one sample, sequenced in a study of T-cell memory formation after mild COVID-19. A single record per CDR3 protein comes from TCRdb applying MiXCR to the 5' RACE reads. The table shows around 100,000 distinct CDR3 sequences, with 11% occurring only once. The source material was PBMCs or a T cell subset sorted from them (not recorded which). Every receptor here comes from a man aged 18 to 30 who had mild COVID-19 (a few samples of this study predate the infection). Cell type and time point are not known.

This clonotype has just a few counts. This chain uses TRBV15 with TRBJ2-1; 8 bases match TRBD1. CDR1 is LNHNV, CDR2 YYDKDF, per germline (reference sequence). Unmatched junction bases numbered 13, after V lost 5 bases and J lost 13 bases. CDR3 length equals 14 residues. CDR3 DNA: TGTGCCACCAGCCTCCGGAGGTCCACAGGGGGTCAGTTCTTC. As protein: CATSLRRSTGGQFF. The full variable domain, with the rest looked up from reference TRBV15 and TRBJ2-1, is DAMVIQNPRYQVTQFGKPVTLSCSQTLNHNVMYWYQQKSSQAPKLLFHYYDKDFNNEADTPDNFQSRRPNTSFCFLDIRSPGLGDTAMYLCATSLRRSTGGQFFGPGTRLTVL.

This clonotype was seen a few times. The DNA for the CDR3 is TGTGCCAGCGACGCGGGCAGTCCAGACGAGCAGTACTTC. Protein: CASDAGSPDEQYF. The chain combines TRBV11-2 with TRBJ2-7; tentatively, D is TRBD2 (5 bases). Trimming shortened V by 8 bases and J by 5 bases, and 16 bases separated the two germline ends. CDR1 is SGHAT and CDR2 is FQNNGV in the germline V gene. CDR3 length: 13 residues.

The V and J genes are TRBV6-6 and TRBJ1-2; 9 bases match TRBD1. The V gene's germline CDR1 is MNHNY and CDR2 SVGAGI (reference sequence). The trim removed 5 bases at V and 4 bases at J, leaving 11 bases unmatched. This CDR3 region has 16 residues. CDR3 DNA sequence: TGTGCCAGCAGTCCCTCCCCACCACAGGGGGCCTATGGCTACACCTTC. Translated, it gives CASSPSPPQGAYGYTF.

This clonotype has more than one count but fewer than ten. The genes are TRBV9 and TRBJ2-1; 10 bases are shared with TRBD2. J lost 5 bases, V lost 4 bases, and 6 bases had no gene match. The CDR3 spans 15 residues. Per germline, CDR1 SGDLS and CDR2 YYNGEE. The CDR3 DNA reads TGTGCCAGCAGCCCCCGGACTAGCGGCCACAATGAGCAGTTCTTC. Encoded protein: CASSPRTSGHNEQFF.

This sequence joins TRBV6-1 and TRBJ2-7; D remains unclear. Germline V lookup: CDR1 MNHNS, CDR2 SASEGT. Trimming removed 5 bases from V and 2 bases from J, with 13 bases in between. The CDR3 extends over 14 amino acids. The CDR3 here is CASSHRTATYEQYV. For the CDR3, the DNA is TGTGCCAGCAGTCACCGGACGGCTACCTACGAGCAGTACGTC.

In this sample, this clonotype turned up a few times. The chain is built from TRBV28 and TRBJ2-7; TRBD1 agrees at 9 bases. Germline CDR1 and CDR2: MDHEN and SYDVKM. This CDR3 spans 14 amino acids. V gave up 2 bases and J gave up 3 bases; unmatched junction bases: 2. The CDR3 here is CASSLPGQGYEQYV. The CDR3, as DNA: TGTGCCAGCAGTTTACCGGGACAGGGCTACGAGCAGTACGTC.

This clonotype has at least ten counts. This chain links TRBV5-5 with TRBJ2-7; possibly TRBD2 for D (6 bases). This CDR3 has 14 residues. In germline, CDR1 is SGHKS, CDR2 YYEKEE (reference sequence). V lost 0 bases, J lost 3 bases, and 10 bases lay in between. This CDR3 reads CASSLGQGGYEQYV. DNA of the CDR3: TGTGCCAGCAGCTTGGGCCAGGGAGGCTACGAGCAGTACGTC.

This clonotype was detected a few times. This sequence joins TRBV7-6 and TRBJ2-3; tentatively, D is TRBD1 (6 bases). The CDR3 sequence is 14 residues long. Trimming took off 3 bases at V and 6 bases at J, with 13 bases between the two ends. Germline CDR1 is SGHVS and CDR2 is FNYEAQ. The CDR3 sequence: CASSFGQGMDTQYF. In nucleotides, the CDR3 is TGTGCCAGCAGCTTCGGTCAGGGGATGGATACGCAGTATTTT.

The J gene is TRBJ2-4, the V gene TRBV5-6; D may be TRBD2 (6 bases). Germline values: CDR1 SGHDT, CDR2 YYEEEE. The germline V and J ends were trimmed by 0 bases and 7 bases, with 8 bases remaining between them. The CDR3 runs to 13 residues. DNA for the CDR3: TGTGCCAGCAGCTTGGGTGGAGGGAACATTCAGTACTTC. Protein sequence: CASSLGGGNIQYF. The whole variable domain, filled in from reference TRBV5-6 and TRBJ2-4, reads DAGVTQSPTHLIKTRGQQVTLRCSPKSGHDTVSWYQQALGQGPQFIFQYYEEEERQRGNFPDRFSGHQFPNYSSELNVNALLLGDSALYLCASSLGGGNIQYFGAGTRLSVL.

The CDR3 DNA reads TGTGCCAGCAGCGTGACAGGGGGGAACACAGATACGCAGTATTTT. Protein product: CASSVTGGNTDTQYF. The chain employs TRBV7-3 and TRBJ2-3; TRBD1 matches 9 bases. V was pared by 5 bases and J by 2 bases, with 5 bases of the junction left unmatched. From germline, CDR1 is SGHTA and CDR2 FQGTGA. The CDR3 is made up of 15 amino acids. The full variable domain, rest sourced from reference TRBV7-3 and TRBJ2-3, is GAGVSQTPSNKVTEKGKYVELRCDPISGHTALYWYRQSLGQGPEFLIYFQGTGAADDSGLPNDRFFAVRPEGSVSTLKIQRTERGDSAVYLCASSVTGGNTDTQYFGPGTRLTVL.

This clonotype was counted a few times. The J gene is TRBJ1-1, the V gene TRBV7-2; tentative D call: TRBD1 (6 bases). Germline-derived CDR1 and CDR2 are SGHTA and FQGNSA. There are 13 residues in the CDR3. V was trimmed by 5 bases and J by 4 bases, leaving 11 bases between them. The CDR3 DNA follows: TGTGCCAGCAGCCTACAGGGTTTCACTGAAGCTTTCTTT. Translating it yields CASSLQGFTEAFF.

The chain employs TRBV20-1 and TRBJ1-4; D is perhaps TRBD1 (5 bases). CDR3 length: 14 residues. Per germline, CDR1 DFQATT and CDR2 SNEGSKA (reference sequence). Deletions cut 1 base from V and 4 bases from J, with 10 bases between. CDR3 residues: CSARGPGSNEKLFF. The CDR3 coding sequence is TGCAGTGCTAGAGGCCCAGGGAGTAATGAAAAACTGTTTTTT.

The J gene is TRBJ1-1, the V gene TRBV5-6; D ambiguous. The CDR3 consists of 13 residues. The germline V gene has CDR1 SGHDT and CDR2 YYEEEE. V dropped 5 bases and J dropped 0 bases, with 8 bases sitting between them. CDR3 in DNA: TGTGCCAGCAGATTGACATTGAACACTGAAGCTTTCTTT. Its protein product is CASRLTLNTEAFF.

This clonotype came up a few times. This chain uses TRBV20-1 with TRBJ2-1; 12 positions match TRBD2. The CDR3 has 14 residues. The V gene's germline CDR1 is DFQATT and CDR2 SNEGSKA (reference sequence). V gave up 5 bases and J gave up 7 bases; unmatched junction bases: 6. The CDR3 here is CSADLLAGGNEQFF. The CDR3 region has the DNA TGCAGTGCTGACTTACTAGCGGGGGGTAATGAGCAGTTCTTC.

This clonotype occurred many times. The rearrangement joins TRBV4-2 to TRBJ2-1; 8 bases fit TRBD2. Losses at the gene ends were 0 bases for V and 5 bases for J; bases not matched to a gene: 6. CDR3 length: 16 residues. The germline CDR1 and CDR2 sequences are LGHNA and YNFKEQ. CDR3 nucleotide sequence: TGTGCCAGCAGCCAAGATCGGACTAGCAGGGACAATGAGCAGTTCTTC. Its translation: CASSQDRTSRDNEQFF.

Only a few counts were recorded for this clonotype. The chain links TRBV10-3 to TRBJ2-5; D is unresolved. The CDR3 extends over 14 amino acids. V lost 0 bases and J lost 5, with 10 bases in between. Germline CDR1 reads ENHRY; CDR2 reads SYGVKD. CDR3 loop: CAISESSAAETQYF. The CDR3 nucleotides read TGTGCCATCAGTGAGTCGTCCGCGGCGGAGACCCAGTACTTC.